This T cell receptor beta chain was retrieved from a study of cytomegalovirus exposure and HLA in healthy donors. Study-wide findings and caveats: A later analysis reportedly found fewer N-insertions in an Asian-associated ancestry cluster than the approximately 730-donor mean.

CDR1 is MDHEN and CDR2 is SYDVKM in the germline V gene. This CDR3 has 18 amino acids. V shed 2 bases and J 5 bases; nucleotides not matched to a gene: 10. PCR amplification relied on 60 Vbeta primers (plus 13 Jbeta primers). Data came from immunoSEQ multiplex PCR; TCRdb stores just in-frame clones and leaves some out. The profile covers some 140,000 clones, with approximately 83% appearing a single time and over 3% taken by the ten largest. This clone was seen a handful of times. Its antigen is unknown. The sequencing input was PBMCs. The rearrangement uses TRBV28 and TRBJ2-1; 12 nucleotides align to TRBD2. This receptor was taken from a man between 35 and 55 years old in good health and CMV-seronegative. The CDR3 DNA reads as TGTGCCAGCAGTTTACCCACGTGGACTAGCGGGAACAACAATGAGCAGTTCTTC. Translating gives CASSLPTWTSGNNNEQFF.